This TCR beta chain was retrieved from a study of cytomegalovirus exposure and HLA in healthy donors. The ends lost 5 bases at V and 0 bases at J; junction bases unmatched: 11. Germline CDR1 is LNHDA and CDR2 is SQIVND (reference sequence). This CDR3 has 18 amino acids. This clone was recorded once. Its antigen is unidentified. Findings and caveats of the study: Donor immune exposure was known only as CMV serostatus.

The PCR made use of 60 Vbeta and 13 Jbeta primers. Profiled with immunoSEQ multiplex PCR; TCRdb holds only in-frame clones, not every one. This table has 150,000 or so clones, around 76% appearing once. The gene calls are TRBV19 and TRBJ2-1; TRBD2 agrees at 9 bases. Specimen: PBMCs. The clonotype originates from a female donor in good health and CMV-seronegative. As DNA, the CDR3 is TGTGCCAGTAGTCGGGCTAGCGGGGCCCAAAGCTCCTACAATGAGCAGTTCTTC. Its translation: CASSRASGAQSSYNEQFF.